Following are 32 T cell receptor beta chains from one sample sequenced in a study of T cell responses to AZD1222 COVID-19 vaccine. Profiling relied on immunoSEQ multiplex PCR, and the TCRdb table lists in-frame clones only, not all of them. Of roughly 160,000 clones listed, about nine tenths are singletons. Sequenced here: peripheral blood, sampled on day 0 of AZD1222 vaccination. The receptor set was obtained from an adult in good health.

The gene calls are TRBV7-2 and TRBJ1-1; the D is unclear. This CDR3 is built from 15 residues. CDR1 is SGHTA and CDR2 is FQGNSA in the germline V gene. Deletions cut 2 bases from V and 4 bases from J, with 14 bases between. The CDR3 bases are TGTGCCAGCAGCTTAATGGTGGGCATCGGCACTGAAGCTTTCTTT. It translates to CASSLMVGIGTEAFF. The full variable domain, completed using reference TRBV7-2 and TRBJ1-1, is GAGVSQSPSNKVTEKGKDVELRCDPISGHTALYWYRQSLGQGLEFLIYFQGNSAPDKSGLPSDRFSAERTGGSVSTLTIQRTQQEDSAVYLCASSLMVGIGTEAFFGQGTRLTVV.

This chain connects TRBV6-5 to TRBJ1-2; D not resolved. Trimming stripped 2 bases from V and 2 bases from J, with 12 bases between. Germline CDR1 is MNHEY and CDR2 is SVGAGI. This CDR3 is built from 15 residues. The CDR3 loop reads CASSYAPRSNYGYTF. In nucleotides, the CDR3 is TGTGCCAGCAGTTACGCCCCCAGATCGAACTATGGCTACACCTTC.

The chain links TRBV2 to TRBJ2-4; 11 bases agree with TRBD1. The CDR3 runs to 15 residues. Germline V gene lookup returns CDR1 SNHLY and CDR2 FYNNEI. V gave up 3 bases and J gave up 9 bases; unmatched junction bases: 7. The CDR3: CASSEGQGVLGIQYF. The CDR3 DNA reads as TGTGCCAGCAGTGAGGGACAGGGGGTTTTGGGCATTCAGTACTTC.

CDR3 DNA: TGTGCCAGCTCACCTTCCGGGGGATATCAGCCCCAGCATTTT. Translation gives CASSPSGGYQPQHF. The chain has TRBV18 and TRBJ1-5, with D perhaps TRBD1 (5 bases). Trimming took 3 bases from V and 5 from J, leaving 11 bases between them. The CDR3 length is 14 residues. CDR1 and CDR2 from the germline V gene are KGHSH and LQKENI.

The J gene is TRBJ2-5, the V gene TRBV7-2; D is unresolved. The length of the CDR3 is 13 residues. The germline gives CDR1 SGHTA, CDR2 FQGNSA. V lost 1 base to trimming and J lost 0 bases, with 3 bases between them. The chain's CDR3 is CASSLGDQETQYF. The CDR3 nucleotides read TGTGCCAGCAGCTTAGGGGACCAAGAGACCCAGTACTTC. Complete variable domain (other parts from reference TRBV7-2 and TRBJ2-5): GAGVSQSPSNKVTEKGKDVELRCDPISGHTALYWYRQSLGQGLEFLIYFQGNSAPDKSGLPSDRFSAERTGGSVSTLTIQRTQQEDSAVYLCASSLGDQETQYFGPGTRLLVL.

This sequence joins TRBV5-6 and TRBJ2-5; TRBD1 aligns across 11 bases. Trimming at V came to 1 base and at J to 4 bases, leaving 9 bases not matched to a gene. CDR1 is SGHDT and CDR2 is YYEEEE in the germline V gene. The CDR3 is 17 amino acids. The CDR3, as DNA: TGTGCCAGCAGCTTGCACGGGGGACAGGGGGATATAGAGACCCAGTACTTC. Protein product: CASSLHGGQGDIETQYF.

The gene calls are TRBV4-1 and TRBJ1-5; D gene uncertain. The length of the CDR3 is 15 residues. CDR1 and CDR2 from the germline V gene are MGHRA and YSYEKL. V was pared by 2 bases and J by 6 bases, with 14 bases between. The CDR3 sequence is CASSQILQSAQPQHF. As DNA, the CDR3 is TGCGCCAGCAGCCAAATCCTCCAGTCGGCTCAGCCCCAGCATTTT.

This clone has only a few counts. This chain uses TRBV19 with TRBJ2-5; perhaps TRBD2 as D (6 bases). Germline V gives CDR1 LNHDA, CDR2 SQIVND (reference sequence). V dropped 5 bases and J dropped 5 bases, with 18 bases sitting between them. This CDR3 contains 15 residues. CDR3 region: CASSRLALEGETQYF. CDR3 DNA: TGTGCCAGTAGTCGCCTAGCGTTGGAAGGGGAGACCCAGTACTTC.

V usage is TRBV11-2 and J usage is TRBJ1-5, with TRBD1 matching 7 bases. CDR1 SGHAT and CDR2 FQNNGV come from the germline V gene. This CDR3 is 20 amino acids long. With 0 bases clipped from V and 0 bases from J, the junction kept 14 bases outside the gene matches. CDR3 region: CASSLDPVGRGSYSNQPQHF. The CDR3 bases are TGTGCCAGCAGCTTAGACCCGGTGGGCAGGGGGTCCTATAGCAATCAGCCCCAGCATTTT.

The chain links TRBV28 to TRBJ1-2; D gene uncertain. With 4 bases removed from V and 4 bases from J, the gap between germline ends came to 16 bases. This CDR3 comprises 15 residues. CDR1 is MDHEN and CDR2 is SYDVKM in the germline V gene. The CDR3 region has the DNA TGTGCCAGCAGTTCCGGGTCTCCATCCGCCTATGGCTACACCTTC. Its protein product is CASSSGSPSAYGYTF.

CDR3 sequence: CAISEEIGQALGQPQHF. CDR3 nucleotides: TGTGCCATCAGTGAAGAAATAGGACAGGCTTTGGGGCAGCCCCAGCATTTT. The chain combines TRBV10-3 with TRBJ1-5; 7 nucleotides line up with TRBD1. Trimming removed 3 bases from V and 7 bases from J; junction bases left unmatched: 15. Germline assignment: CDR1 ENHRY and CDR2 SYGVKD. The CDR3 contains 17 residues.

J is TRBJ2-2 and V is TRBV14, with 9 bases fitting TRBD1. CDR1 and CDR2 (germline): SGHDN, FVKESK. The CDR3 sequence is 15 residues long. Trimming removed 3 bases from V and 6 bases from J; junction bases left unmatched: 5. The CDR3 loop is CASSQWTGVPGELFF. The CDR3 bases are TGTGCCAGCAGCCAGTGGACAGGGGTGCCCGGGGAGCTGTTTTTT.

The CDR3 is CASSPWGGQNTEAFF. The CDR3 nucleotides are TGTGCCAGTAGTCCCTGGGGGGGCCAGAACACTGAAGCTTTCTTT. V is TRBV19 and J is TRBJ1-1, with D maybe TRBD1 (6 bases). The germline gives CDR1 LNHDA, CDR2 SQIVND (reference sequence). Trimming removed 5 bases from V and 1 base from J, with 14 bases in between. CDR3 size: 15 residues.

By share, this clone ranks as medium-sized (0.01 to 0.1%). This chain's CDR3 is CASSDGTSGTDTQYF. As DNA, the CDR3 is TGTGCCAGCAGTGACGGGACTAGCGGCACAGATACGCAGTATTTT. The gene calls are TRBV6-4 and TRBJ2-3; TRBD2 aligns across 10 bases. Germline trimming cut 2 bases from V and 1 base from J; bases unmatched to any gene: 0. CDR1 MRHNA and CDR2 SNTAGT come from the germline V gene. The CDR3 covers 15 residues.

This chain connects TRBV28 to TRBJ1-2, with TRBD1 matching over 10 bases. The J segment lost 4 bases and the V segment lost 5 bases, leaving 10 bases of the junction unmatched. Germline CDR1 reads MDHEN; CDR2 reads SYDVKM. The CDR3 is 16 residues long. The CDR3 sequence: CASSDRQGANSYGYTF. Written as DNA, the CDR3 is TGTGCCAGCAGTGACAGACAGGGGGCGAATAGCTATGGCTACACCTTC.

J is TRBJ2-2 and V is TRBV29-1; D perhaps matches TRBD1 (5 bases). This CDR3 is built from 14 residues. V was shortened by 6 bases and J by 5 bases, with 16 bases between the two germline ends. Germline V CDR1 and CDR2: SQVTM, ANQGSEA. The CDR3 protein is CSVVVTARTGELFF. DNA of the CDR3: TGCAGCGTGGTTGTGACAGCGAGGACCGGGGAGCTGTTTTTT.

The sample holds a few counts of this clone. The rearrangement links TRBV7-2 to TRBJ1-3; TRBD1 agrees at 8 bases. Germline V gene data show CDR1 as SGHTA and CDR2 as FQGNSA. The CDR3 loop spans 16 amino acids. V was pared by 5 bases and J by 1 base, with 7 bases of the junction left unmatched. The CDR3 protein is CASSTSGGISGNTIYF. The CDR3 DNA follows: TGTGCCAGCAGCACCTCAGGGGGCATATCTGGAAACACCATATATTTT.

The chain links TRBV6-2 or TRBV6-3 to TRBJ1-6; 7 positions agree with TRBD1. V was pared by 5 bases and J by 10 bases, with 11 bases of the junction left unmatched. Germline V gene data show CDR1 as MNHEY and CDR2 as SVGEGT. The CDR3 has 15 residues. DNA of the CDR3: TGTGCCAGCAGTGGGGCAGGGGGGATTTACTCACCCCTCCACTTT. This gives the protein CASSGAGGIYSPLHF.

The chain carries TRBV6-1 and TRBJ2-1; 8 bases align to TRBD1. Germline V gene lookup returns CDR1 MNHNS and CDR2 SASEGT. V shed 0 bases, J shed 15 bases, and the junction held 10 bases outside the gene matches. This CDR3 is built from 14 residues. The CDR3 is CASSEAAQGASLFF. The CDR3, as DNA: TGTGCCAGCAGTGAAGCGGCCCAGGGGGCAAGTCTGTTCTTC.

Remarks on this clone: This sample includes further DNA sequences coding for the same CDR3. The rearrangement links TRBV7-9 to TRBJ1-1; no clear D gene. V lost 5 bases and J lost 1, with 8 bases in between. Germline CDR1 is SEHNR and CDR2 is FQNEAQ (reference sequence). The CDR3 length is 13 residues. The CDR3 sequence: CASSAGTNTEAFF. CDR3 sequence (DNA): TGTGCCAGCAGCGCAGGCACGAACACTGAAGCTTTCTTT. The full variable domain, with the rest looked up from reference TRBV7-9 and TRBJ1-1, is DTGVSQNPRHKITKRGQNVTFRCDPISEHNRLYWYRQTLGQGPEFLTYFQNEAQLEKSRLLSDRFSAERPKGSFSTLEIQRTEQGDSAMYLCASSAGTNTEAFFGQGTRLTVV.

The chain combines TRBV12-2 with TRBJ1-4. TRBV12-2 is recorded as a pseudogene. This CDR3 is 14 amino acids long. CDR3 nucleotide sequence: TGTGCAAGTCGCCAGACCACAACTAATGAAAAACTGTTTTTT. Translated: CASRQTTTNEKLFF.

CDR3 in DNA: TGCAGCGTAGGAAATCAGGCGGTCCGGGATAGGGGCTACACCTTC. Translating it yields CSVGNQAVRDRGYTF. V is TRBV29-1 and J is TRBJ1-2; the D is unclear. The CDR3 totals 15 residues. Germline loops: CDR1 SQVTM, CDR2 ANQGSEA. Trimming took 6 bases from V and 8 from J, leaving 25 bases between them. Based on the CDR3 plus reference TRBV29-1 and TRBJ1-2, the full variable domain is SAVISQKPSRDICQRGTSLTIQCQVDSQVTMMFWYRQQPGQSLTLIATANQGSEATYESGFVIDKFPISRPNLTFSTLTVSNMSPEDSSIYLCSVGNQAVRDRGYTFGSGTRLTVV.

The J gene is TRBJ1-2, the V gene TRBV5-1; 10 bases are a match to TRBD1. The CDR3 consists of 16 residues. V trimming: 0 bases; J trimming: 3 bases; junction bases outside the gene matches: 5. The germline V gene has CDR1 SGHRS and CDR2 YFSETQ. The CDR3 DNA reads TGCGCCAGCAGCTTGGTGGGACAGGGGTTCGACTATGGCTACACCTTC. Its translation: CASSLVGQGFDYGYTF.

The rearrangement uses TRBV5-1 and TRBJ1-1; TRBD1 matches 9 bases. V shed 0 bases and J 1 base; nucleotides not matched to a gene: 4. The germline gives CDR1 SGHRS, CDR2 YFSETQ. The CDR3 has 16 amino acids. DNA of the CDR3: TGCGCCAGCAGCTTGGGGGGACAGGGCTGGAACACTGAAGCTTTCTTT. Protein sequence: CASSLGGQGWNTEAFF.

The rearrangement uses TRBV5-1 and TRBJ1-1, with D perhaps matching TRBD1 (5 bases). V shed 3 bases and J shed 3 bases, with 12 bases lying between them. The CDR3 is 14 residues long. CDR1 and CDR2 (germline): SGHRS, YFSETQ. CDR3 sequence reads: CASSSRGTDTEAFF. Written as DNA, the CDR3 is TGCGCCAGCAGCTCCCGGGGGACGGACACTGAAGCTTTCTTT.

J is TRBJ1-6 and V is TRBV19, with D possibly being TRBD1 (6 bases). Germline V gene data show CDR1 as LNHDA and CDR2 as SQIVND (reference sequence). This CDR3 contains 12 residues. V lost 10 bases to trimming and J lost 7 bases, with 11 bases between them. CDR3 nucleotides: TGTGCCAAAAGGACAGCAAATTCACCCCTCCACTTT. Translation gives CAKRTANSPLHF. Using reference TRBV19 and TRBJ1-6 for the parts outside the CDR3, the full variable domain is DGGITQSPKYLFRKEGQNVTLSCEQNLNHDAMYWYRQDPGQGLRLIYYSQIVNDFQKGDIAEGYSVSREKKESFPLTVTSAQKNPTAFYLCAKRTANSPLHFGNGTRLTVT.

The chain employs TRBV6-2 or TRBV6-3 and TRBJ1-5, with no clear D. Germline-derived CDR1 and CDR2 are MNHEY and SVGEGT. The V end was cut by 5 bases, the J end by 0 bases, with 5 bases between. The CDR3 contains 13 residues. CDR3 DNA: TGTGCCAGCAGTCCCCATAGCAATCAGCCCCAGCATTTT. Amino acids: CASSPHSNQPQHF.

This chain joins TRBV7-2 and TRBJ2-1; D could derive from TRBD1 or TRBD2 (6 bases each). Trimming stripped 2 bases from V and 10 bases from J, with 12 bases between. Germline CDR1 and CDR2: SGHTA and FQGNSA. CDR3 length: 13 residues. The CDR3 region has the DNA TGTGCCAGCAGCTTAAGGGGGGTCGGAGAGCAGTTCTTC. This gives the protein CASSLRGVGEQFF.

The chain employs TRBV19 and TRBJ2-7; TRBD1 aligns across 7 bases. This CDR3 region has 14 residues. J lost 2 bases, V lost 10 bases, and 11 bases had no gene match. CDR1 and CDR2 from the germline V gene are LNHDA and SQIVND (reference sequence). The chain's CDR3 is CATAGTEFPYEQYF. CDR3 DNA sequence: TGTGCCACCGCCGGGACAGAATTTCCCTACGAGCAGTACTTC.

This rearrangement joins TRBV7-2 to TRBJ1-5; D is unresolved. This CDR3 has 14 residues. V was trimmed by 3 bases and J by 0 bases, leaving 6 bases between them. Germline V gives CDR1 SGHTA, CDR2 FQGNSA. CDR3 residues: CASSFSDSNQPQHF. CDR3 coding DNA: TGTGCCAGCAGCTTTTCCGATAGCAATCAGCCCCAGCATTTT.

The J gene is TRBJ1-4, the V gene TRBV27, with D possibly being TRBD1 (5 bases). V shed 11 bases and J shed 5 bases, with 9 bases lying between them. The CDR3 runs 11 residues. Germline V gene lookup returns CDR1 MNHEY and CDR2 SMNVEV (reference sequence). Here the CDR3 reads CAAGNNEKLFF. The DNA of the CDR3 is TGTGCCGCAGGGAACAATGAAAAACTGTTTTTT.

Worth noting for this clone: Other DNA sequences in the same sample also yield this CDR3. The V gene is TRBV4-1, the J gene TRBJ1-2; 9 bases agree with TRBD1. Germline CDR1 reads MGHRA; CDR2 reads YSYEKL. J lost 2 bases, V lost 0 bases, and 10 bases had no gene match. The CDR3 extends over 18 amino acids. CDR3 loop: CASSQDRTGGASNYGYTF. The CDR3 DNA is TGCGCCAGCAGCCAAGATCGAACAGGGGGCGCTTCCAACTATGGCTACACCTTC.